This record concerns one T cell receptor beta chain sequence. Its cognate antigen is unknown. The PCR contained 60 Vbeta and 13 Jbeta primers. Assay used: immunoSEQ multiplex PCR; TCRdb lists only in-frame clones, some missing. The table has 150,000 to 200,000 clones, roughly 81% seen once; the top ten hold approximately 5%. The germline gives CDR1 MGHDK, CDR2 SYGVNS. V was pared by 3 bases and J by 4 bases, with 8 bases of the junction left unmatched. The CDR3 is 16 amino acids. This record belongs to a study of cytomegalovirus exposure and HLA in healthy donors. General study findings and limits: The records held CMV serostatus as the only immune exposure information. Most observed TCR sequences were rare, whereas some public TCRs were detected in many donors.

Sequenced material: PBMCs. The source is a woman under 30 in good health and CMV-seropositive. The chain carries TRBV25-1 and TRBJ2-3; 9 bases fit TRBD2. CDR3 protein: CASSESLAGTSDTQYF. The CDR3 DNA reads TGTGCCAGCAGTGAGTCGCTAGCGGGGACGTCAGATACGCAGTATTTT.